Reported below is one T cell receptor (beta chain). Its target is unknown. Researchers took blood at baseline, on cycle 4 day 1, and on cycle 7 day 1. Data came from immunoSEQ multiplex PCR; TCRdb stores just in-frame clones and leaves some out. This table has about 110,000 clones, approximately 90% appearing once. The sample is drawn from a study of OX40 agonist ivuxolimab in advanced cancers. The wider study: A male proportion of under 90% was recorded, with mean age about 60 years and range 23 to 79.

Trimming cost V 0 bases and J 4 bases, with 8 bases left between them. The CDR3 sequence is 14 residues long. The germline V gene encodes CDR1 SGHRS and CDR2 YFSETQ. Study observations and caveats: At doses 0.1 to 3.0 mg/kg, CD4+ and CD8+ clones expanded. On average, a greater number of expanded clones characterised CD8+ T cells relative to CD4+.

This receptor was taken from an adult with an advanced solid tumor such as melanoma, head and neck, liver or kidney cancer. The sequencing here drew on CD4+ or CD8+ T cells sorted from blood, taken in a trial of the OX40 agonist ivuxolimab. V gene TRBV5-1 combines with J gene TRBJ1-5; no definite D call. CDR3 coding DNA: TGCGCCAGCAGCTTGGGGACCCAAAATCAGCCCCAGCATTTT. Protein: CASSLGTQNQPQHF.